What follows are 20 T cell receptor beta chains derived from one specimen sequenced in a study of OX40 agonist ivuxolimab in advanced cancers. Libraries were prepared by immunoSEQ multiplex PCR; TCRdb keeps only in-frame clonotypes and omits some of them. The repertoire includes roughly 76,000 clones, about 82% of them detected once, and less than 6.5% sits in the top ten. Sequenced here: CD4+ or CD8+ T cells sorted from blood, sampled in a trial of the OX40 agonist ivuxolimab. All receptors come from an adult with an advanced solid tumor such as melanoma, head and neck, liver or kidney cancer.

This clone was picked up one time. The CDR3 DNA is TGTGCCAGCAGCTTAAACGGGAACACTGAAGCTTTCTTT. This gives the protein CASSLNGNTEAFF. The chain carries TRBV11-2 and TRBJ1-1; D ambiguous. CDR3 length: 13 residues. Germline values: CDR1 SGHAT, CDR2 FQNNGV. The V and J ends lost 2 bases and 1 base respectively, with 5 bases between them.

The V gene is TRBV11-2, the J gene TRBJ2-3; TRBD2 matches at 9 bases. Losses at the gene ends were 5 bases for V and 4 bases for J; bases not matched to a gene: 7. The CDR3 length is 15 residues. The germline V gene has CDR1 SGHAT and CDR2 FQNNGV. This CDR3 reads CASSPRTSEADTQYF. The DNA for the CDR3 is TGTGCCAGCAGCCCGAGGACTAGCGAAGCAGATACGCAGTATTTT.

The chain couples TRBV15 to TRBJ2-1, with 9 bases matching TRBD2. Germline CDR1 LNHNV, CDR2 YYDKDF (reference sequence). The CDR3 has 13 amino acids. With V trimmed by 9 bases and J by 5 bases, 5 bases remained unmatched. CDR3 loop: CATRTSDNNEQFF. The CDR3 DNA sequence: TGTGCCACTCGGACTAGCGACAACAATGAGCAGTTCTTC.

The gene calls are TRBV7-6 and TRBJ2-1; 9 positions match TRBD2. The CDR3 is made up of 14 amino acids. Losses at the gene ends were 4 bases for V and 5 bases for J; bases not matched to a gene: 3. Germline lookup yields CDR1 SGHVS and CDR2 FNYEAQ. The CDR3 nucleotides read TGTGCCAGCAGCTCTCTAGCGGGGCACAATGAGCAGTTCTTC. This sequence encodes CASSSLAGHNEQFF.

The rearrangement links TRBV11-1 to TRBJ2-5; D gene ambiguous. From germline, CDR1 is SGHAT and CDR2 FQDESV (reference sequence). The V end was cut by 5 bases, the J end by 5 bases, with 15 bases between. CDR3 size: 14 residues. CDR3 sequence (DNA): TGTGCCAGCAGCGCCACGACGCCCGGGGAGACCCAGTACTTC. Translating it yields CASSATTPGETQYF. The whole variable domain, remainder taken from reference TRBV11-1 and TRBJ2-5, is EAEVAQSPRYKITEKSQAVAFWCDPISGHATLYWYRQILGQGPELLVQFQDESVVDDSQLPKDRFSAERLKGVDSTLKIQPAELGDSAMYLCASSATTPGETQYFGPGTRLLVL.

V gene TRBV7-9 combines with J gene TRBJ1-4, with 8 bases aligning to TRBD1. Germline V gives CDR1 SEHNR, CDR2 FQNEAQ (reference sequence). J was trimmed by 10 bases and V by 4 bases; bases with no gene match: 14. CDR3 length equals 16 residues. The CDR3 protein is CASSSQTGTGTGKLFF. The CDR3 DNA follows: TGTGCCAGCAGCTCCCAAACCGGGACAGGTACGGGAAAACTGTTTTTT.

The chain recombines TRBV9 with TRBJ2-5, with TRBD1 matching over 10 bases. Germline V gene data show CDR1 as SGDLS and CDR2 as YYNGEE. V lost 4 bases to trimming and J lost 1 base; unmatched junction nucleotides: 7. CDR3 length: 16 residues. The CDR3 bases are TGTGCCAGCAGCAACCCTGACAGGGGGCTCCAAGAGACCCAGTACTTC. It encodes CASSNPDRGLQETQYF.

The V gene is TRBV7-2, the J gene TRBJ2-3, with 10 nucleotides matching TRBD2. The CDR3 has 17 amino acids. Germline assignment: CDR1 SGHTA and CDR2 FQGNSA. The junction had 10 bases not matched to a gene; V was cut back by 5 bases and J by 2 bases. This chain's CDR3 is CASSPKSGRAITDTQYF. CDR3 bases: TGTGCCAGCAGCCCTAAGAGCGGGAGGGCCATCACAGATACGCAGTATTTT.

This clone was seen once. V gene TRBV7-8 combines with J gene TRBJ1-4; D is undetermined. The CDR3 has 16 residues. Germline values: CDR1 SGHVS, CDR2 FQNEAQ. V lost 5 bases and J lost 1, with 14 bases in between. DNA for the CDR3: TGTGCCAGCAGCCCCGAGGAGACGAGAACTAATGAAAAACTGTTTTTT. Protein: CASSPEETRTNEKLFF.

The V and J genes are TRBV6-6 and TRBJ1-1; D not certain. The germline gives CDR1 MNHNY, CDR2 SVGAGI (reference sequence). This CDR3 is 11 amino acids long. Deletions cut 7 bases from V and 3 bases from J, with 6 bases between. CDR3 nucleotide sequence: TGTGCCAGCACCGGATACACTGAAGCTTTCTTT. Translated: CASTGYTEAFF.

CDR3 sequence reads: CASSFWTGNTEAFF. For the CDR3, the DNA is TGTGCCAGCAGCTTCTGGACGGGTAACACTGAAGCTTTCTTT. The V gene is TRBV5-4, the J gene TRBJ1-1, with unresolved D. The germline V gene encodes CDR1 SGHNT and CDR2 YYREEE (reference sequence). V lost 2 bases, J lost 2 bases, and 10 bases lay in between. This CDR3 is built from 14 residues.

V is TRBV5-6 and J is TRBJ1-5; weak D call: TRBD1 (6 bases). There are 14 residues in the CDR3. Trimming shortened V by 3 bases and J by 7 bases, and 14 bases separated the two germline ends. The germline V gene has CDR1 SGHDT and CDR2 YYEEEE. This CDR3 is CASSWWGGEQPQHF. The CDR3 bases are TGTGCCAGCAGCTGGTGGGGGGGCGAACAGCCCCAGCATTTT.

The genes are TRBV27 and TRBJ2-3; TRBD2 agrees at 9 bases. The CDR3 extends over 17 amino acids. Per the germline V gene, CDR1 is MNHEY and CDR2 is SMNVEV (reference sequence). V was pared by 3 bases and J by 4 bases, with 11 bases of the junction left unmatched. The CDR3 nucleotides read TGTGCCAGCAGTTTCACCCCATTAGCGGGAGAAGCAGATACGCAGTATTTT. The encoded protein is CASSFTPLAGEADTQYF.

The chain carries TRBV7-7 and TRBJ2-7; no clear D gene. The CDR3 has 13 residues. Germline V CDR1 and CDR2: SSHAT, FNYEAQ (reference sequence). Trimming removed 4 bases from V and 7 bases from J, with 14 bases in between. CDR3 bases: TGTGCCAGCAGCTCCGACTTCCGTGGGGAGCAGTACTTC. This sequence encodes CASSSDFRGEQYF.

The rearrangement links TRBV7-3 to TRBJ2-2; 16 bases match TRBD2. The CDR3 sequence is 20 residues long. From germline, CDR1 is SGHTA and CDR2 FQGTGA. V was clipped by 5 bases and J by 0 bases; unmatched bases: 9. CDR3 protein: CASSVGPGLAGGPNTGELFF. The CDR3 nucleotides read TGTGCCAGCAGCGTAGGGCCGGGACTAGCGGGAGGGCCGAACACCGGGGAGCTGTTTTTT.

The chain couples TRBV19 to TRBJ2-3; the D gene is possibly TRBD1 (5 bases). This CDR3 has 15 residues. Germline values: CDR1 LNHDA, CDR2 SQIVND (reference sequence). V lost 7 bases, J lost 0 bases, and 14 bases lay in between. CDR3 sequence: CASNDRQPSTDTQYF. The CDR3 DNA reads as TGTGCCAGTAATGATAGACAGCCTAGCACAGATACGCAGTATTTT.

In this sample, this clone turned up a few times. The V gene is TRBV2, the J gene TRBJ1-1; D is ambiguous. V was clipped by 0 bases and J by 8 bases, with 13 bases between them. The V gene's germline CDR1 is SNHLY and CDR2 FYNNEI. The CDR3 length is 14 residues. CDR3 loop: CASSEAGGAVEAFF. CDR3 nucleotide sequence: TGTGCCAGCAGTGAAGCCGGTGGCGCGGTGGAAGCTTTCTTT.

This sequence joins TRBV6-5 and TRBJ1-1; D unclear. The CDR3 is 12 residues long. In germline, CDR1 is MNHEY, CDR2 SVGAGI. Trimming took off 7 bases at V and 6 bases at J, with 12 bases between the two ends. DNA for the CDR3: TGTGCCAGCACCGGCCCGGGATCTGAAGCTTTCTTT. This gives the protein CASTGPGSEAFF.

This chain connects TRBV7-2 to TRBJ2-7, with a weak D call TRBD1 (8 bases). The V gene's germline CDR1 is SGHTA and CDR2 FQGNSA. Deletions cut 5 bases from V and 3 bases from J, with 26 bases between. The CDR3 runs to 18 residues. CDR3 amino acids: CASSNLGQGGSNLYEQYF. DNA for the CDR3: TGTGCCAGCAGCAACCTAGGACAGGGCGGGAGTAATCTCTACGAGCAGTACTTC.

V is TRBV7-2 and J is TRBJ2-4; possibly TRBD2 for D (6 bases). The CDR3 covers 16 residues. V was pared by 4 bases and J by 2 bases, with 15 bases between. CDR1 and CDR2 from the germline V gene are SGHTA and FQGNSA. DNA for the CDR3: TGTGCCAGCAGCTCCGCCCGGCGGGGATCCAAAAACATTCAGTACTTC. Residues: CASSSARRGSKNIQYF.